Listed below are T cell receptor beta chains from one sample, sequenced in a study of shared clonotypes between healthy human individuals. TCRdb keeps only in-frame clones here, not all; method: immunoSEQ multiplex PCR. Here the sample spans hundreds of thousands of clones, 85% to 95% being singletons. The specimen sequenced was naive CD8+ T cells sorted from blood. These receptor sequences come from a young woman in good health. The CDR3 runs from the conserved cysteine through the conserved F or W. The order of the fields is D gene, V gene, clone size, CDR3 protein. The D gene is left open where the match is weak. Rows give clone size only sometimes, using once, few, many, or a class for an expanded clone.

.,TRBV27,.,CASSPQPDREAYEQYF
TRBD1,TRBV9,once,CASSHTGGEQFF
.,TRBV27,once,CASSHQGTYYSYEQYF
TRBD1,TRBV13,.,CASSSSRDRVQPQHF
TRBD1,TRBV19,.,CASSMWDSGTEAFF
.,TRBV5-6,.,CASSQGWELFF
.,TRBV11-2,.,CASSLVSGPFYEQYF
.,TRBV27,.,CASSLQDSTDTQYF
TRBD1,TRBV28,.,CASSSGGEVANYGYTF
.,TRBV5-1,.,CASSSWEAQGLAYGYTF
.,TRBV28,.,CASTLIGGSNQPQHF
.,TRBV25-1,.,CASSDQDYNEQFF
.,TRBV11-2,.,CASSLGPGHYEQYF
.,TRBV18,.,CASSPGGSSYNEQFF
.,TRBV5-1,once,CASSLDGYNEQFF
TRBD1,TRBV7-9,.,CASSLGQGAYEQYF
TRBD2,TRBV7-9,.,CASSWTSDYNEQFF
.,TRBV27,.,CASSLFGVSNQPQHF
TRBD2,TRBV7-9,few,CASRLAGGPLEEQYF
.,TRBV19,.,CASSLGQLVQPQHF
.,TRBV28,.,CASSFKTRIRNTGELFF
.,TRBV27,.,CASSVPGLGGYTF
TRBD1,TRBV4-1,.,CASSLRTGREDTEAFF
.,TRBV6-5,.,CASSYRALPNEQFF
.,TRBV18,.,CASSTQETQYF
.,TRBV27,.,CASSLGSLGSNEQYF
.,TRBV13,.,CASSFLGANTGELFF
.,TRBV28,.,CASNLRAGLSYEQYF
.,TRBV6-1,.,CASSEGGRGYYEQYF
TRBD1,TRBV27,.,CASSATGEKGNTIYF
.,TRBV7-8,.,CASSSLHGANEQYF
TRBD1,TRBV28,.,CASSPQGEEDQPQHF
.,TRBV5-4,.,CASSLGAYGISSGANVLTF
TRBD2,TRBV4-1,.,CASSQLAGGEGYEQYF
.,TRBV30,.,CAWDDTGNEQFF
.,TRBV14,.,CASSQDLIEYEQYF
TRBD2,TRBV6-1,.,CASSDLLAGPYNEQFF